This entry concerns a single T cell receptor beta chain. The target antigen is unknown. Germline CDR1 and CDR2: SGHDT and YYEEEE. The length of the CDR3 is 17 residues. J lost 5 bases, V lost 4 bases, and 15 bases had no gene match. These data are taken from a study of cytomegalovirus exposure and HLA in healthy donors. Study-level results: It was found in a later analysis that first-cohort TCR clusters tended to co-occur in the 90 to 150 validation repertoires. The study recorded 160 or so TCR beta chains that were cytomegalovirus-associated. As confirmed in vitro, a few CMV-associated chains were specific for CMV antigens.

Method: immunoSEQ multiplex PCR; TCRdb's copy keeps in-frame clones and lacks some. The sample shows under 400,000 clones, more than 80% of them seen only once. The approximately 120-subject validation cohort, separate from the approximately 630-subject first cohort, included the donors. This receptor was obtained from a woman under 30 in good health and CMV-seronegative. Sequencing was performed on PBMCs. The chain joins TRBV5-6 to TRBJ2-3; 8 nucleotides match TRBD2. The CDR3 DNA reads TGTGCCAGCAGCCCCCGTTCCGGGACTAGGAATCAAGATACGCAGTATTTT. This gives the protein CASSPRSGTRNQDTQYF.